The 6 T cell receptor beta chains presented below share a single source sample, sequenced in a study of CD8+ T cells in alopecia areata. Treatment indicated: oral pan-JAK inhibitor, 5-10 mg twice daily. Extraction of RNA preceded its reverse transcription into cDNA, which served as the sequencing template. Clones were read by immunoSEQ multiplex PCR, and TCRdb kept only the in-frame ones, dropping some. The table lists 100,000 to 140,000 clones, roughly 89% of them singletons. The sequenced sample was CD8+ T cells sorted from blood, obtained at week 24, from a patient treated with tofacitinib. Receptors were obtained from a human donor with alopecia areata.

The V and J genes are TRBV7-9 and TRBJ2-1, with D uncertain. Germline V gene lookup returns CDR1 SEHNR and CDR2 FQNEAQ (reference sequence). The V end lost 5 bases, the J end lost 4 bases, and 6 bases lay between the germline ends. The CDR3 consists of 12 residues. The CDR3 loop is CASSPAYNEQFF. Here the CDR3 DNA reads TGTGCCAGCAGCCCGGCATACAATGAGCAGTTCTTC.

CDR3 residues: CASSDWSTEAFF. The CDR3 nucleotides read TGTGCCAGCAGTGATTGGAGCACTGAAGCTTTCTTT. V and J are TRBV6-1 and TRBJ1-1; no firm D call. Trimming shortened V by 3 bases and J by 4 bases, and 6 bases separated the two germline ends. This CDR3 region has 12 residues. CDR1 is MNHNS and CDR2 is SASEGT in the germline V gene.

This rearrangement joins TRBV29-1 to TRBJ2-2; a possible D gene is TRBD2 (5 bases). The CDR3 runs to 14 residues. Trimming stripped 7 bases from V and 7 bases from J, with 19 bases between. The germline V gene encodes CDR1 SQVTM and CDR2 ANQGSEA. In DNA form, the CDR3 reads TGCAGCGGCGGACCAGCGGTGGTGGGCGGGGAGCTGTTTTTT. This gives the protein CSGGPAVVGGELFF.

V is TRBV30 and J is TRBJ2-3, with 11 bases matching TRBD1. Germline CDR1 is GTSNPN and CDR2 is SVGIG (reference sequence). V shed 3 bases, J shed 4 bases, and the junction held 6 bases outside the gene matches. This CDR3 comprises 15 residues. As DNA, the CDR3 is TGTGCCTGGAGAATGGGACAGGGGGACGCAGATACGCAGTATTTT. Translating it yields CAWRMGQGDADTQYF.

V usage is TRBV9 and J usage is TRBJ2-3; possible D gene TRBD2, 7 bases. V lost 0 bases and J 3 bases, leaving 14 bases between the germline ends. There are 16 residues in the CDR3. Germline V gene sequence: CDR1 SGDLS, CDR2 YYNGEE. Written as DNA, the CDR3 is TGTGCCAGCAGCGTAGCTAGGGGGGGCAGAACAGATACGCAGTATTTT. Encoded protein: CASSVARGGRTDTQYF.

This sequence joins TRBV7-2 and TRBJ2-1; 9 bases line up with TRBD2. The CDR3 totals 15 residues. Looked up from germline, CDR1 is SGHTA and CDR2 is FQGNSA. The V segment lost 3 bases and the J segment 7 bases; nucleotides outside the gene matches: 7. In DNA, the CDR3 is TGTGCCAGCAGCTTCGGGCGGGGGGGCCCAAATGAGCAGTTCTTC. Amino acid sequence: CASSFGRGGPNEQFF.